This TCR beta chain was sequenced in a study of blood T cell repertoires in COVID-19. Overall study: Samples of COVID-19 (acute and convalescent) were obtained from the United States, Italy and Spain. In each case, the material was cDNA or gDNA derived from T cells, B-cell-depleted T cells, or PBMCs.

Germline CDR1 and CDR2: SQVTM and ANQGSEA. This CDR3 region has 12 residues. V gave up 4 bases and J gave up 0 bases, with 6 bases separating them. The table came from immunoSEQ multiplex PCR; TCRdb's copy has only in-frame clones and leaves some out. Of approximately 200,000 clones in the sample, approximately 84% were seen once. Cohorts were assigned according to the clinical history that participants reported. V and J are TRBV29-1 and TRBJ1-1; a weak D match, TRBD1 (6 bases). Sequenced material: PBMCs or T cells enriched from blood (not recorded which). The clonotype comes from a man aged 40-49 years who had recovered from COVID-19. The CDR3 loop is CSVGGLNTEAFF. As DNA, the CDR3 is TGCAGCGTTGGGGGGCTGAACACTGAAGCTTTCTTT.